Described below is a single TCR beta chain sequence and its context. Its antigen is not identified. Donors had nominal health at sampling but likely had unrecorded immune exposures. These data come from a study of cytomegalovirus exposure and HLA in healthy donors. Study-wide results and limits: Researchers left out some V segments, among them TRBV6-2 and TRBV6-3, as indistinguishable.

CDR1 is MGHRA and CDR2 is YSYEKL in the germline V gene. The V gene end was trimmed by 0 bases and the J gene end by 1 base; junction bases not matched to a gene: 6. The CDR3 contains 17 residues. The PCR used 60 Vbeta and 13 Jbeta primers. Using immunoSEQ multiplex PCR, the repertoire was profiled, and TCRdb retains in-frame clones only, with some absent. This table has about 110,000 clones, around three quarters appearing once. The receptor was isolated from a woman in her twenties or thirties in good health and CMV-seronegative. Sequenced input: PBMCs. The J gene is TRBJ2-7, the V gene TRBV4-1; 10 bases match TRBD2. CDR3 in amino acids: CASSQDLIAGGSYEQYF. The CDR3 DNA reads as TGCGCCAGCAGCCAAGACCTCATAGCGGGAGGTTCCTACGAGCAGTACTTC.